Listed below are T cell receptor beta chains from one sample, sequenced in a study of T cells in Graves' hyperthyroidism and ophthalmopathy. TCRdb processed the multiplex PCR reads anew with MiXCR; each CDR3 protein has one entry. The table lists about 760,000 distinct CDR3 sequences, over 35% of them singletons. Sequenced: blood. These receptors all come from a woman aged 35 to 49 with Graves' hyperthyroidism. Each CDR3 is given with its conserved first and last residue. A D gene is named only where the DNA matches it firmly. Only some rows state a clone size, as once, few, many or a class for expanded clones.

J	D	V	size	CDR3	DNA
TRBJ2-5	TRBD2	TRBV24-1	-	CASSYSSRAGGLYQETQYF	TGTGCCAGCAGTTACTCGAGTCGAGCGGGAGGACTGTACCAAGAGACCCAGTACTTC
TRBJ2-7	TRBD1	TRBV5-1	-	CASSEQGASYEQYF	TGCGCCAGCAGCGAACAGGGGGCTTCCTACGAGCAGTACTTC
TRBJ2-7	-	TRBV25-1	few	CASSEFTGRYEQYF	TGTGCCAGCAGTGAATTTACAGGGCGGTACGAGCAGTACTTC
TRBJ1-1	-	TRBV7-6	many	CASSALGGRGEAFF	TGTGCCAGCAGCGCTCTGGGCGGACGGGGGGAAGCTTTCTTT
TRBJ2-5	-	TRBV20-1	few	CSAPFRQILETQYF	TGCAGTGCCCCGTTTCGGCAGATTCTTGAGACCCAGTACTTC
TRBJ1-5	-	TRBV10-3	-	CAISDPRQPNQPQHF	TGTGCCATCAGTGACCCTCGACAGCCGAATCAGCCCCAGCATTTT
TRBJ1-4	-	TRBV2	many	CASSELSSGSLRRKLFF	TGTGCCAGCAGTGAGCTATCCTCGGGGAGTCTGCGGCGAAAACTGTTTTTT
TRBJ2-1	-	TRBV15	-	CATSSDRTTSSYNEQFF	TGTGCCACCAGCAGCGACAGAACCACCAGCTCCTACAATGAGCAGTTCTTC
TRBJ1-2	-	TRBV7-2	many	CASSQAGVGYGYTF	TGTGCCAGCAGCCAGGCGGGGGTCGGCTATGGCTACACCTTC
TRBJ2-7	TRBD1	TRBV7-2	-	CASSRDRGPFVFFYEQYF	TGTGCCAGCAGTCGGGACAGGGGGCCTTTCGTTTTTTTCTACGAGCAGTACTTC
TRBJ2-7	TRBD1	TRBV4-3	-	CASSILGTGTYEQYF	TGCGCCAGCAGCATATTAGGGACAGGGACGTACGAGCAGTACTTC
TRBJ2-6	TRBD2	TRBV29-1	-	CSVGGTSGANTGANVLTF	TGCAGCGTTGGCGGGACTAGCGGAGCGAACACCGGGGCCAACGTCCTGACTTTC
TRBJ1-1	TRBD1	TRBV7-9	many	CASSPTGGMNTEAFF	TGTGCCAGCAGTCCGACAGGGGGGATGAACACTGAAGCTTTCTTT
TRBJ1-2	-	TRBV6-5	-	CASSPLGTYGYTF	TGTGCCAGCAGTCCCCTAGGAACCTATGGCTACACCTTC
TRBJ2-3	TRBD2	TRBV2	once	CASSFLAGVRTDTQYF	TGTGCCAGCAGCTTCTTAGCGGGAGTACGCACAGATACGCAGTATTTT
TRBJ1-1	TRBD1	TRBV6-2/TRBV6-3	few	CASSWTGRPEAFF	TGTGCCAGCAGTTGGACAGGGCGGCCTGAAGCTTTCTTT
TRBJ1-4	TRBD1	TRBV25-1	-	CASSESRGTVTNEKLFF	TGTGCCAGCAGTGAATCCAGGGGGACAGTAACTAATGAAAAACTGTTTTTT
TRBJ2-6	-	TRBV29-1	-	CSGAGTGANVLTF	TGCAGCGGCGCCGGGACAGGGGCCAACGTCCTGACTTTC
TRBJ1-6	TRBD1	TRBV20-1	many	CSARDIQQGDNSPLHF	TGCAGTGCTAGAGATATACAACAGGGGGATAATTCACCCCTCCACTTT
TRBJ2-5	TRBD1	TRBV5-4	many	CASSFDRGPETQYF	TGTGCCAGCAGCTTCGACAGGGGGCCAGAGACCCAGTACTTC
TRBJ2-2	-	TRBV10-3	-	CATSSNPNTGELFF	TGTGCCACTTCGTCGAACCCGAACACCGGGGAGCTGTTTTTT
TRBJ2-7	-	TRBV19	many	CASSIGVRSYEQYF	TGTGCCAGTAGTATCGGGGTCCGCTCCTACGAGCAGTACTTC
TRBJ2-5	-	TRBV6-5	many	CASRDTASQETQYF	TGTGCCAGCAGGGACACAGCATCCCAAGAGACCCAGTACTTC
TRBJ2-5	-	TRBV2	-	CATGGDETQYF	TGTGCCACTGGTGGCGACGAGACCCAGTACTTC
TRBJ2-7	TRBD2	TRBV9	many	CASSVLGLEGEQYF	TGTGCCAGCAGCGTACTGGGACTAGAAGGCGAGCAGTACTTC
TRBJ2-7	TRBD2	TRBV12-3/TRBV12-4	few	CASSTLAGVGEQYF	TGTGCCAGCAGTACACTAGCGGGAGTAGGGGAGCAGTACTTC
TRBJ1-3	-	TRBV3-1	-	CASRLGSRGNTIYF	TGTGCCAGCAGATTAGGGAGCCGGGGAAACACCATATATTTT
TRBJ2-7	-	TRBV7-9	-	CASSYRGQRDEQYF	TGTGCCAGCAGCTACCGGGGACAAAGGGACGAGCAGTACTTC
TRBJ2-5	TRBD1	TRBV7-9	many	CASSATDGDRVQETQYF	TGTGCCAGCAGCGCGACGGACGGGGACAGGGTGCAAGAGACCCAGTACTTC
TRBJ1-4	-	TRBV7-9	-	CASSQWEANEKLFF	TGCGCCAGCAGCCAATGGGAGGCTAATGAAAAACTGTTTTTT
TRBJ1-2	-	TRBV7-9	many	CASSQGREANYGYTF	TGTGCCAGCAGCCAAGGGCGGGAAGCTAACTATGGCTACACCTTC
TRBJ1-5	-	TRBV4-1	few	CASSQVDNQPQHF	TGCGCCAGCAGCCAAGTGGACAATCAGCCCCAGCATTTT
TRBJ1-3	-	TRBV12-5	-	CASGLYRAQTGNTIYF	TGTGCTAGTGGTTTGTACAGGGCCCAAACTGGAAACACCATATATTTT
TRBJ2-7	-	TRBV10-3	few	CASSSLPRRGKSYEQYF	TGTGCCAGCAGTTCCCTCCCGAGGCGCGGGAAATCCTACGAGCAGTACTTC
TRBJ2-1	TRBD2	TRBV2	-	CASSELGLAGGYEQFF	TGTGCCAGCAGTGAACTCGGCCTAGCGGGAGGCTATGAGCAGTTCTTC